The 15 T cell receptor beta chains in this list originate from one sample, sequenced in a study of blood T cell repertoires in COVID-19. Sequenced by immunoSEQ multiplex PCR; TCRdb stores in-frame clones only, minus some. This table has about 76,000 clones, under 95% appearing once. The source material was peripheral blood. Receptors originate from a human donor in a cohort sampled during active COVID-19.

This chain connects TRBV10-1 to TRBJ2-3; unclear D gene. There are 15 residues in the CDR3. Germline values: CDR1 WNHNN, CDR2 SYGVQD (reference sequence). The V end lost 3 bases, the J end lost 0 bases, and 10 bases lay between the germline ends. CDR3 bases: TGCGCCAGCAGTGATGTTGGTACTAGCACAGATACGCAGTATTTT. Encoded protein: CASSDVGTSTDTQYF.

The CDR3 reads CSGRSGTKGEQYF. CDR3 bases: TGCAGCGGCAGATCCGGGACAAAGGGCGAGCAGTACTTC. The gene calls are TRBV29-1 and TRBJ2-7; a possible D gene is TRBD1 (6 bases). The CDR3 runs 13 residues. The germline gives CDR1 SQVTM, CDR2 ANQGSEA. V was clipped by 7 bases and J by 6 bases, with 19 bases between them.

V is TRBV10-1 and J is TRBJ2-3, with D perhaps matching TRBD2 (5 bases). This CDR3 has 14 amino acids. From germline, CDR1 is WNHNN and CDR2 SYGVQD (reference sequence). V lost 2 bases to trimming and J lost 3 bases, with 9 bases between them. The CDR3 here is CASSEDERTDTQYF. In DNA, the CDR3 is TGCGCCAGCAGTGAGGACGAGCGGACAGATACGCAGTATTTT.

The chain has TRBV11-2 and TRBJ2-7, with no clear D. V lost 5 bases and J lost 3, with 5 bases in between. This CDR3 comprises 11 residues. CDR1 is SGHAT, CDR2 FQNNGV, per germline. The CDR3 sequence is CASSPSYEQYF. The CDR3 coding sequence is TGTGCCAGCAGCCCTAGCTACGAGCAGTACTTC.

The chain employs TRBV11-2 and TRBJ2-5; D is possibly TRBD2 (6 bases). Looked up from germline, CDR1 is SGHAT and CDR2 is FQNNGV. Deletions cut 5 bases from V and 5 bases from J, with 12 bases between. There are 13 residues in the CDR3. Here the CDR3 reads CASSPGTQETQYF. As DNA, the CDR3 is TGTGCCAGCAGCCCCGGGACTCAGGAGACCCAGTACTTC.

This sequence joins TRBV6-1 and TRBJ2-3, with D unresolved. V lost 0 bases to trimming and J lost 0 bases, with 7 bases between them. The V gene's germline CDR1 is MNHNS and CDR2 SASEGT. This CDR3 is built from 15 residues. CDR3 in amino acids: CASSEALPSTDTQYF. CDR3 sequence (DNA): TGTGCCAGCAGTGAAGCCCTACCTAGCACAGATACGCAGTATTTT.

The rearrangement uses TRBV5-8 and TRBJ2-2; TRBD2 matches at 11 bases. After removal of 0 bases from V and 1 base from J, the junction contained 5 bases not matched to a gene. Per germline, CDR1 SGHTS and CDR2 YDEGEE. The CDR3 sequence is 18 residues long. The CDR3 protein is CASSLEIGTSGNTGELFF. DNA for the CDR3: TGTGCCAGCAGCTTGGAGATTGGGACTAGCGGGAACACCGGGGAGCTGTTTTTT.

This clone was detected only once. The CDR3 here is CASSVTGTSYEQYF. The DNA for the CDR3 is TGTGCCAGCAGCGTGACAGGGACGAGCTACGAGCAGTACTTC. The gene calls are TRBV5-5 and TRBJ2-7, with 7 bases fitting TRBD1. The CDR3 has 14 amino acids. With 4 bases clipped from V and 3 bases from J, the junction kept 7 bases outside the gene matches. Germline assignment: CDR1 SGHKS and CDR2 YYEKEE (reference sequence).

The V gene is TRBV14, the J gene TRBJ1-4; weak D call: TRBD1 (6 bases). Germline V lookup: CDR1 SGHDN, CDR2 FVKESK. The CDR3 totals 15 residues. Trimming removed 4 bases at V and 7 bases at J, with 16 bases between. CDR3 sequence reads: CASSPLTGRGEKLFF. CDR3 in DNA: TGTGCCAGCAGCCCCCTAACAGGGCGCGGTGAAAAACTGTTTTTT.

The chain couples TRBV9 to TRBJ1-3; TRBD1 aligns across 7 bases. V dropped 4 bases and J dropped 2; count of bases not matched to a gene: 3. This CDR3 has 14 residues. Germline V gene data show CDR1 as SGDLS and CDR2 as YYNGEE. CDR3 loop: CASSQQGTGNTIYF. The CDR3 coding sequence is TGTGCCAGCAGCCAACAGGGGACTGGAAACACCATATATTTT.

CDR3 protein: CASRRQGASNTEAFF. CDR3 sequence (DNA): TGTGCCAGTAGGCGGCAGGGGGCTTCGAACACTGAAGCTTTCTTT. V is TRBV2 and J is TRBJ1-1; 8 positions agree with TRBD1. Germline V gene data show CDR1 as SNHLY and CDR2 as FYNNEI. The CDR3 totals 15 residues. V trimming: 9 bases; J trimming: 1 base; junction bases outside the gene matches: 10.

This chain links TRBV4-3 with TRBJ1-2; weak D call: TRBD1 (6 bases). The CDR3 extends over 14 amino acids. V lost 4 bases to trimming and J lost 2 bases, with 11 bases between them. Germline values: CDR1 LGHNA, CDR2 YSLEER. The CDR3 sequence is CASSPGQTNYGYTF. The CDR3 bases are TGCGCCAGCAGCCCCGGACAGACCAACTATGGCTACACCTTC.

V gene TRBV29-1 combines with J gene TRBJ1-2; 9 bases agree with TRBD1. V shed 4 bases and J 7 bases; nucleotides not matched to a gene: 4. The CDR3 has 12 amino acids. Per the germline V gene, CDR1 is SQVTM and CDR2 is ANQGSEA. CDR3 region: CSVGTGVGGYTF. The CDR3 DNA reads TGCAGCGTTGGGACAGGGGTGGGTGGCTACACCTTC.

This chain links TRBV3-1 (or the pseudogene TRBV3-2) with TRBJ2-3, with 9 bases lining up with TRBD2. The CDR3 is made up of 15 amino acids. The J segment lost 8 bases and the V segment lost 6 bases, leaving 12 bases of the junction unmatched. Germline V gene sequence: CDR1 LGHDT, CDR2 YNNKEL (reference sequence). The chain's CDR3 is CASRHLAGGPGTQYF. As DNA, the CDR3 is TGTGCCAGCAGACATCTTGCGGGGGGGCCCGGTACGCAGTATTTT.

The V call is TRBV29-1, the J call TRBJ2-3; D unresolved. This CDR3 is built from 11 residues. V was cut by 3 bases and J by 2 bases, with 3 bases left in between. The germline CDR1 and CDR2 sequences are SQVTM and ANQGSEA. CDR3 coding DNA: TGCAGCGTTGACTACACAGATACGCAGTATTTT. Amino acid sequence: CSVDYTDTQYF.